These T cell receptor beta chains were read from a single sample in a study of OX40 agonist ivuxolimab in advanced cancers. The protocol was immunoSEQ multiplex PCR, while the TCRdb copy is restricted to in-frame clones and leaves out a portion. The repertoire holds tens of thousands of clones, with roughly four fifths as singletons. Sequenced here: CD4+ or CD8+ T cells sorted from blood, sampled in a trial of the OX40 agonist ivuxolimab. The receptors were gathered from an adult with an advanced solid tumor such as melanoma, head and neck, liver or kidney cancer. Both conserved end residues are part of each CDR3. A D gene is named only where the DNA matches it firmly. Size is omitted from some rows. Given values are once, few, many or a class for expanded clones.

abundance,len,d_gene,j_gene,v_gene,CDR3nt,CDR3aa
-,17,TRBD2,TRBJ2-7,TRBV4-1,TGCGCCAGCAGCCAAGGACCCCTAGCGGGAGGGTCCGACGAGCAGTACTTC,CASSQGPLAGGSDEQYF
-,17,TRBD2,TRBJ2-3,TRBV4-1,TGCGCCAGCAGCCAAGGAGGCGGACTAGCGGGAGCGGATACGCAGTATTTT,CASSQGGGLAGADTQYF
-,14,-,TRBJ1-2,TRBV5-1,TGCGCCAGCAGCACCCAGACCGGACAGCATGGCTACACCTTC,CASSTQTGQHGYTF
-,12,-,TRBJ2-1,TRBV6-6,TGTGCCAGCAGTTACTACGCCAATGAGCAGTTCTTC,CASSYYANEQFF
-,13,-,TRBJ1-3,TRBV18,TGTGCCAGCTCTAGCGGGGGAGGAAACACCATATATTTT,CASSSGGGNTIYF
-,13,-,TRBJ1-1,TRBV7-2,TGTGCCAGCAAGGCGGAGCCGAACACTGAAGCTTTCTTT,CASKAEPNTEAFF
few,14,-,TRBJ1-6,TRBV30,TGTGCCTGGAGCGACCGGGATTATAATTCACCCCTCCACTTT,CAWSDRDYNSPLHF
once,13,-,TRBJ2-1,TRBV27,TGTGCCATCCCTAAGGGACGGCTAATCGAGCAGTTCTTC,CAIPKGRLIEQFF
-,11,-,TRBJ1-2,TRBV7-8,TGTGCCAGCAGAGGCAGCTATGGCTACACCTTC,CASRGSYGYTF
-,14,TRBD2,TRBJ2-3,TRBV7-2,TGTGCCAGCAGCTTAAAGGCGGGGGGAGATACGCAGTATTTT,CASSLKAGGDTQYF
-,17,-,TRBJ1-3,TRBV30,TGTGCCTGGAGAGCTCGGTGGCAGGCCAGCTCTGGAAACACCATATATTTT,CAWRARWQASSGNTIYF
-,13,-,TRBJ2-2,TRBV2,TGTGCCAGCAGTGCCCGACTAAGGGGGGAGCTGTTTTTT,CASSARLRGELFF
-,17,TRBD1,TRBJ2-2,TRBV27,TGTGCCAGCAGTTCCCTAACAGGGGGTACGGTCACCGGGGAGCTGTTTTTT,CASSSLTGGTVTGELFF
-,16,TRBD1,TRBJ2-5,TRBV6-5,TGTGCCAGCAGTTACCACCAGGGGGCAGCTCAAGAGACCCAGTACTTC,CASSYHQGAAQETQYF
-,15,-,TRBJ1-1,TRBV7-9,TGTGCCAGCAGCTTCAGTTCCTCTCGGGACACTGAAGCTTTCTTT,CASSFSSSRDTEAFF
many,12,-,TRBJ1-1,TRBV19,TGTGCCAGTAACAACAGGGAGACTGAAGCTTTCTTT,CASNNRETEAFF
-,15,-,TRBJ2-3,TRBV5-8,TGTGCCAGCAGCTTGGGTGGGGCGAGCACAGATACGCAGTATTTT,CASSLGGASTDTQYF
once,13,-,TRBJ2-3,TRBV7-8,TGTGCCAGCAGCTTAGGCCCCCTAGGTACGCAGTATTTT,CASSLGPLGTQYF
-,14,TRBD1,TRBJ2-2,TRBV9,TGTGCCAGCAGCATACGGGACAGCCTCGGGGAGCTGTTTTTT,CASSIRDSLGELFF
-,13,-,TRBJ1-6,TRBV4-1,TGCGCCAGCAGCCAAGATCGAGGCTCACCCCTCCACTTT,CASSQDRGSPLHF
few,13,-,TRBJ1-6,TRBV5-1,TGCGCCAGCAGCTTAGGAGATAATTCACCCCTCCACTTT,CASSLGDNSPLHF
-,16,TRBD2,TRBJ2-1,TRBV7-2,TGTGCCAGCAGCGCGGGGCACGGACTAGCGTACAATGAGCAGTTCTTC,CASSAGHGLAYNEQFF
once,15,-,TRBJ1-3,TRBV7-2,TGTGCCAGCAGCTTAGTTTCGTCCTCTGGAAACACCATATATTTT,CASSLVSSSGNTIYF
-,15,-,TRBJ2-3,TRBV18,TGTGCCAGCTCACCATTATCAGGGGGCACAGATACGCAGTATTTT,CASSPLSGGTDTQYF
-,13,-,TRBJ1-1,TRBV10-3,TGTGCCATCAGTGCCAAGATTAACACTGAAGCTTTCTTT,CAISAKINTEAFF
-,16,TRBD2,TRBJ2-7,TRBV28,TGTGCCAGCAGTTTAGGAGCGGGAGGCCCTGCCTACGAGCAGTACTTC,CASSLGAGGPAYEQYF
once,13,-,TRBJ2-3,TRBV6-1,TGTGCCAGCGCCCGAAGGGGGGAGGATACGCAGTATTTT,CASARRGEDTQYF
once,13,-,TRBJ1-1,TRBV6-1,TGTGCCAGCAGTGAAGCCCGGTACGGGGAAGCTTTCTTT,CASSEARYGEAFF
-,16,TRBD2,TRBJ2-3,TRBV5-4,TGTGCCAGCAGCCTCCTAGCGGGGGGTAGCACAGATACGCAGTATTTT,CASSLLAGGSTDTQYF
-,15,-,TRBJ2-7,TRBV6-5,TGTGCCAGCAGTGGAGGGACCGATTTTACCTACGAGCAGTACTTC,CASSGGTDFTYEQYF
-,12,-,TRBJ2-1,TRBV11-2,TGTGCCAGCAGCTTAAGCTACAATGAGCAGTTCTTC,CASSLSYNEQFF
-,17,-,TRBJ2-2,TRBV30,TGTGCCTGGAGGCTCCAGGGGGGGACGCGAGGCACCGGGGAGCTGTTTTTT,CAWRLQGGTRGTGELFF
once,14,TRBD1,TRBJ1-2,TRBV7-9,TGTGCCAGCAGCTTAGGACAGGGCATGGGAGGCTACACCTTC,CASSLGQGMGGYTF
once,15,TRBD2,TRBJ2-3,TRBV2,TGTGCCAGCAAGGGACTAGCGGGGGGCACAGATACGCAGTATTTT,CASKGLAGGTDTQYF
-,14,-,TRBJ2-1,TRBV7-2,TGTGCCAGCAGCTTTTCAGCGGTAGAGAATGAGCAGTTCTTC,CASSFSAVENEQFF
-,15,TRBD2,TRBJ2-7,TRBV7-2,TGTGCCAGCAGCTTATTAGCGGGAGGGCCACACGAGCAGTACTTC,CASSLLAGGPHEQYF
-,16,TRBD2,TRBJ2-5,TRBV7-9,TGTGCCAGCAGCTTAGGACTAGCGGGAGATGACGAGACCCAGTACTTC,CASSLGLAGDDETQYF
once,15,-,TRBJ1-1,TRBV19,TGTGCCAGCGTGAAAAGGGCAGGGATGGGGACTGAAGCTTTCTTT,CASVKRAGMGTEAFF
-,15,TRBD2,TRBJ2-1,TRBV5-1,TGCGCCAGCAGCTTGGGACTAGCGCTGGACAATGAGCAGTTCTTC,CASSLGLALDNEQFF
-,16,TRBD2,TRBJ2-1,TRBV28,TGTGCCAGCAGTTTCCGGCGGGGGAGCTCCTACAATGAGCAGTTCTTC,CASSFRRGSSYNEQFF
-,14,-,TRBJ1-1,TRBV4-2,TGTGCCAGCAGCCAAGATAGGCAGGGGCCACGAGCTTTCTTT,CASSQDRQGPRAFF